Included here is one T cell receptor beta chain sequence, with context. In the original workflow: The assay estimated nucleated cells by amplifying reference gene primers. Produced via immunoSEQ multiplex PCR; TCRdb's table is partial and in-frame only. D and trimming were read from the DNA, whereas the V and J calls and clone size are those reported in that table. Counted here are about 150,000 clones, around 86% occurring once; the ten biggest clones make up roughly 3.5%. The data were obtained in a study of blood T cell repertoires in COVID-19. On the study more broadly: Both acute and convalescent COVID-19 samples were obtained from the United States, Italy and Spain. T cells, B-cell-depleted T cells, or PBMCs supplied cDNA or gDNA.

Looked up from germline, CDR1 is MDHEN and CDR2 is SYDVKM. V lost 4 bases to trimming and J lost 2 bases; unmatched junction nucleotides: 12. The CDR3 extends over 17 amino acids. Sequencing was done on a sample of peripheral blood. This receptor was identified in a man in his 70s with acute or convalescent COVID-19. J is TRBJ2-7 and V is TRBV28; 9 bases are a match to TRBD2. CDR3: CASSSPRWGGRAYEQYF. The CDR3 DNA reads TGTGCCAGCAGTTCCCCTCGGTGGGGCGGGAGGGCCTACGAGCAGTACTTC.